The 2 T cell receptor beta chains given below trace back to one sample, sequenced in a study of shared clonotypes between healthy human individuals. TCRdb's copy holds only in-frame clones and misses some; the assay was immunoSEQ multiplex PCR. The sample lists about 1.1 million clones, 75% to 85% occurring once. Sequencing was performed on memory CD4+ T cells from PBMCs. Subset indicated: CD45RA-negative fraction. The receptors derive from a man in his late teens or twenties in good health. Some clones in this sample may be carry-over from other donors' samples.

V gene TRBV11-3 combines with J gene TRBJ2-3; a possible D gene is TRBD2 (6 bases). Trimming took off 4 bases at V and 2 bases at J, with 19 bases between the two ends. The CDR3 runs 17 residues. Per the germline V gene, CDR1 is SGHNT and CDR2 is YENEEA. The CDR3 here is CASSSIPGTFFTDTQYF. DNA of the CDR3: TGTGCCAGCAGCTCCATCCCGGGGACTTTCTTCACAGATACGCAGTATTTT. The entire variable domain, with the rest obtained from reference TRBV11-3 and TRBJ2-3, is as follows: EAGVVQSPRYKIIEKKQPVAFWCNPISGHNTLYWYLQNLGQGPELLIRYENEEAVDDSQLPKDRFSAERLKGVDSTLKIQPAELGDSAVYLCASSSIPGTFFTDTQYFGPGTRLTVL.

Concerning this clone itself: Other DNA sequences in this sample translate to the same CDR3. The gene calls are TRBV2 and TRBJ1-5; the D is unclear. CDR1 and CDR2 from the germline V gene are SNHLY and FYNNEI. The CDR3 is made up of 13 amino acids. V was clipped by 4 bases and J by 3 bases, with 7 bases between them. The CDR3 sequence is CASSGDSNQPQHF. CDR3 in DNA: TGTGCCAGCAGTGGAGATTCCAATCAGCCCCAGCATTTT.